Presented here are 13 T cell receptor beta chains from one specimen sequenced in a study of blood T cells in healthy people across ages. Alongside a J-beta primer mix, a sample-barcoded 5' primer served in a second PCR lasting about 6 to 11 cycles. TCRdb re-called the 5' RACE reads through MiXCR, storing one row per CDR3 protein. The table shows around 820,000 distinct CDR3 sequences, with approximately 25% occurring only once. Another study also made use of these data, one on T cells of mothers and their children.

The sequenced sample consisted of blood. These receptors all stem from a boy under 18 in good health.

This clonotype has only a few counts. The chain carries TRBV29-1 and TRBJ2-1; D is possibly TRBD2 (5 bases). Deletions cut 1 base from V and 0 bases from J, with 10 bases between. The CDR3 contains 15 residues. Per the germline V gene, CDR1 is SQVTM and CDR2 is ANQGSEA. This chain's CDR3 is CSVEGGSGSYNEQFF. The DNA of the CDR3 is TGCAGCGTTGAAGGTGGGAGCGGCTCCTACAATGAGCAGTTCTTC.

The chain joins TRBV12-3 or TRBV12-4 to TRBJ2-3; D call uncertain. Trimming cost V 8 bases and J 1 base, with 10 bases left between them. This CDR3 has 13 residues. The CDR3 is CASDFERTDTQYF. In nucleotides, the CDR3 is TGTGCCAGCGACTTCGAGCGCACAGATACGCAGTATTTT.

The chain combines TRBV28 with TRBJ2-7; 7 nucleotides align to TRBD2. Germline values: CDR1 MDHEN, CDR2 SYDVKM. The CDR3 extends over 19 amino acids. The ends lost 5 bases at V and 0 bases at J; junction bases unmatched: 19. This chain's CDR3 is CASSGDYQAGLYTSYEQYF. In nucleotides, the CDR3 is TGTGCCAGCAGTGGGGACTACCAGGCTGGGTTGTATACCTCCTACGAGCAGTACTTC.

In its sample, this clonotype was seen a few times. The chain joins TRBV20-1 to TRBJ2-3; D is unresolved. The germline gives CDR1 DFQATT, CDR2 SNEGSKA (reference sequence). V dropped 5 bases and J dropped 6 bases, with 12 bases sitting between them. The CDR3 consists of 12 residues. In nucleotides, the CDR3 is TGCAGTGCTTTGCCTTTTAACGATACGCAGTATTTT. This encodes CSALPFNDTQYF.

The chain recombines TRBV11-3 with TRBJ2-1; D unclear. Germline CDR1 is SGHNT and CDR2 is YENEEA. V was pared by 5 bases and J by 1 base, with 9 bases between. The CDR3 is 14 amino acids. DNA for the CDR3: TGTGCCAGCAGCCCCCAGCAGTCCTACAATGAGCAGTTCTTC. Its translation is CASSPQQSYNEQFF.

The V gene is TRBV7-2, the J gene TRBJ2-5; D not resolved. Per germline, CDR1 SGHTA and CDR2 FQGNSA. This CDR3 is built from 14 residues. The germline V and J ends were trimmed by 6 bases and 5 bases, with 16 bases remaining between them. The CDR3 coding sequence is TGTGCCAGCAGATCAACTCCCGGTCGGGAGACCCAGTACTTC. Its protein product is CASRSTPGRETQYF.

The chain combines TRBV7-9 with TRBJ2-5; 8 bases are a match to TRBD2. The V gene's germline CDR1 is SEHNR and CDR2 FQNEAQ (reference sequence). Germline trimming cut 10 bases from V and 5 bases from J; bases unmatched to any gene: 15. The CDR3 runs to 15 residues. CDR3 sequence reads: CATKPDGGAGETQYF. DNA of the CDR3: TGTGCCACCAAACCGGACGGGGGGGCCGGTGAGACCCAGTACTTC.

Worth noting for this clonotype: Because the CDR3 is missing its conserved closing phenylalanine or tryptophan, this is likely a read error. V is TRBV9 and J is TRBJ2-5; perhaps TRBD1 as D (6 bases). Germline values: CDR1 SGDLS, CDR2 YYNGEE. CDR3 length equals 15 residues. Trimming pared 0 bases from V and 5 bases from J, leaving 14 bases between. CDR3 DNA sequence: TGTGCCAGCAGCGTAGGGTCAGGGGTCCTTGAGACCCAGTACCTC. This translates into CASSVGSGVLETQYL.

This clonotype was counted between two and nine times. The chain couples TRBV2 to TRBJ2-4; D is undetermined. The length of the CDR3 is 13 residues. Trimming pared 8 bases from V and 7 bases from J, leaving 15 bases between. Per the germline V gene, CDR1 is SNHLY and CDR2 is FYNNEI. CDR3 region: CASSLEPRNIQYF. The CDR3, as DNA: TGTGCCAGCTCGCTAGAACCGAGGAACATTCAGTACTTC.

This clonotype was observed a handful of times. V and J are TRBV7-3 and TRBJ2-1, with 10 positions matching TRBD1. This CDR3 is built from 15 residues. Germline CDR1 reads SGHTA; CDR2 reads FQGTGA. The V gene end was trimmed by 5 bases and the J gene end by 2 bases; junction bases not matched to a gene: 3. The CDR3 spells CASSQGTGAYNEQFF. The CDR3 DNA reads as TGTGCCAGCAGCCAAGGGACAGGGGCCTACAATGAGCAGTTCTTC.

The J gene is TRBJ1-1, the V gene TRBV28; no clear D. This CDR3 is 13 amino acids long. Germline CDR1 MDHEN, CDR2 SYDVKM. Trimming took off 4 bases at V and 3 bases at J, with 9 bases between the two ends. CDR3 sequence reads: CASSYESDTEAFF. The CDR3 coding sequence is TGTGCCAGCAGTTACGAGTCGGACACTGAAGCTTTCTTT.

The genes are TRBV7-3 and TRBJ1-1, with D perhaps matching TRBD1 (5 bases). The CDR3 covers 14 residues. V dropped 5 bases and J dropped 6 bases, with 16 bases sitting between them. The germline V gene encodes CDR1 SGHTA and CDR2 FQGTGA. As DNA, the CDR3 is TGTGCCAGCAGCCTCCAGGGAGGGAAGGCTGAAGCTTTCTTT. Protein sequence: CASSLQGGKAEAFF.

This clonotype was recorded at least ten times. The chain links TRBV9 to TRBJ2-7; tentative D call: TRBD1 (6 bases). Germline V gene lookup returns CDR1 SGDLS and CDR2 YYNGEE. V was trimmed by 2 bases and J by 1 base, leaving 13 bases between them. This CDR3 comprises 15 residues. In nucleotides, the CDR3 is TGTGCCAGCAGCGTTGACGGGACATCTTCCTACGAGCAGTACTTC. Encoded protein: CASSVDGTSSYEQYF.